This TCR beta chain was documented in a study of T cell responses to AZD1222 COVID-19 vaccine. Assay used: immunoSEQ multiplex PCR; TCRdb lists only in-frame clones, some missing. The sample holds about 120,000 clones; about 92% are singletons and the top ten take approximately 5.1%. Per germline, CDR1 MDHEN and CDR2 SYDVKM. The V gene end was trimmed by 6 bases and the J gene end by 7 bases; junction bases not matched to a gene: 8. This CDR3 region has 14 residues. General study findings and limits: With two AZD1222 doses given, Spike-specific TCR breadth and depth both rose.

A note on this clone: Its target is unknown.

The rearrangement links TRBV28 to TRBJ1-2; the match to TRBD1 covers 10 bases. Sequences were derived from peripheral blood, sampled 28 days after the second AZD1222 dose. This TCR came from an adult who received the AZD1222 COVID-19 vaccine. Here the CDR3 DNA reads TGTGCCAGCAGCTCGGCGGGGACAGGGGCTGGCTACACCTTC. Translated, it gives CASSSAGTGAGYTF.